The 12 T cell receptor beta chains given below trace back to one sample, sequenced in a study of beta chain features in type 1 diabetes. These TCRs are of unknown antigen specificity. Study-wide results and caveats: Patients with Type 1 diabetes showed moderately but significantly shorter TCRB CDR3s in all four CD4+ subsets.

Expressed TCRB transcripts were sequenced because the entire RNA isolate underwent reverse transcription. Measured with immunoSEQ multiplex PCR; TCRdb has only the in-frame clones, and not every one. This sample carries roughly 700,000 clones, roughly 13% of them seen once, and the ten largest clones take 0.02% to 0.025%. Sequences were obtained from naive CD4+ T cells from blood. These receptors came from a young man with type 1 diabetes.

This clone was seen a handful of times. The J gene is TRBJ2-3, the V gene TRBV6-5; D is perhaps TRBD2 (5 bases). Trimming took off 0 bases at V and 0 bases at J, with 10 bases between the two ends. This CDR3 has 16 residues. CDR1 and CDR2 (germline): MNHEY, SVGAGI. The CDR3 DNA sequence: TGTGCCAGCAGTTACTCGGAGCGGCACAGCACAGATACGCAGTATTTT. It specifies CASSYSERHSTDTQYF.

This CDR3 reads CASSVFRARNTGELFF. CDR3 nucleotide sequence: TGTGCCAGCAGTGTCTTCAGGGCGAGGAACACCGGGGAGCTGTTTTTT. V usage is TRBV2 and J usage is TRBJ2-2, with D possibly matching TRBD1 (5 bases). Trimming removed 4 bases at V and 1 base at J, with 13 bases between. The CDR3 runs 16 residues. The germline CDR1 and CDR2 sequences are SNHLY and FYNNEI.

This clone was found a few times. V and J are TRBV7-6 and TRBJ2-7, with 7 bases identical to TRBD1. CDR1 and CDR2 from the germline V gene are SGHVS and FNYEAQ. V dropped 4 bases and J dropped 0; count of bases not matched to a gene: 12. The CDR3 length is 17 residues. The CDR3: CASSSLPYRDSSYEQYF. Here the CDR3 DNA reads TGTGCCAGCAGCTCCCTGCCCTACAGGGACAGCTCCTACGAGCAGTACTTC.

The genes are TRBV27 and TRBJ1-5, with D maybe TRBD1 (6 bases). V was pared by 2 bases and J by 0 bases, with 23 bases between. CDR1 is MNHEY, CDR2 SMNVEV, per germline (reference sequence). This CDR3 region has 20 residues. The CDR3 here is CASSLTALTGPLYSNQPQHF. CDR3 DNA sequence: TGTGCCAGCAGTTTAACCGCTCTGACAGGCCCCCTCTATAGCAATCAGCCCCAGCATTTT.

The chain couples TRBV19 to TRBJ1-5, with 8 positions matching TRBD1. J was trimmed by 1 base and V by 5 bases; bases with no gene match: 4. The CDR3 has 15 residues. Per germline, CDR1 LNHDA and CDR2 SQIVND (reference sequence). CDR3 DNA sequence: TGTGCCAGTAGTGGACAGGGTTTAAGCAATCAGCCCCAGCATTTT. It codes for CASSGQGLSNQPQHF.

This clone was observed a few times. J is TRBJ2-3 and V is TRBV25-1; D remains unclear. Germline V gene data show CDR1 as MGHDK and CDR2 as SYGVNS. Trimming removed 1 base at V and 2 bases at J, with 7 bases between. CDR3 size: 14 residues. CDR3 amino acids: CASSESTPTDTQYF. The DNA for the CDR3 is TGTGCCAGCAGTGAATCGACCCCCACAGATACGCAGTATTTT. The full variable domain, its missing parts supplied by reference TRBV25-1 and TRBJ2-3, is EADIYQTPRYLVIGTGKKITLECSQTMGHDKMYWYQQDPGMELHLIHYSYGVNSTEKGDLSSESTVSRIRTEHFPLTLESARPSHTSQYLCASSESTPTDTQYFGPGTRLTVL.

J is TRBJ1-1 and V is TRBV14; D ambiguous. The V end lost 1 base, the J end lost 4 bases, and 7 bases lay between the germline ends. Germline lookup yields CDR1 SGHDN and CDR2 FVKESK. CDR3 size: 13 residues. The CDR3: CASSQGAVTEAFF. CDR3 DNA sequence: TGTGCCAGCAGCCAAGGCGCGGTCACTGAAGCTTTCTTT.

The V gene is TRBV14, the J gene TRBJ2-2; D may match TRBD1 or TRBD2 (6 bases each). CDR1 SGHDN and CDR2 FVKESK come from the germline V gene. The ends were cut back, 2 bases at V and 5 bases at J, with 18 bases in the middle. The CDR3 extends over 17 amino acids. The CDR3 DNA reads as TGTGCCAGCAGCCAACCGGGACTTCTCAGGGGTACCGGGGAGCTGTTTTTT. This sequence encodes CASSQPGLLRGTGELFF.

This clone was seen a few times. The chain combines TRBV4-1 with TRBJ1-2, with D maybe TRBD1 (5 bases). The V end lost 8 bases, the J end lost 8 bases, and 18 bases lay between the germline ends. This CDR3 is 13 amino acids long. Germline values: CDR1 MGHRA, CDR2 YSYEKL. The CDR3 sequence: CASSPTGLQGYTF. DNA for the CDR3: TGCGCCAGCTCCCCCACGGGACTTCAGGGCTACACCTTC.

This clone was counted only a few times. J is TRBJ2-6 and V is TRBV2; TRBD1 aligns across 12 bases. The CDR3 has 19 residues. V was pared by 5 bases and J by 3 bases, with 11 bases of the junction left unmatched. Germline CDR1 reads SNHLY; CDR2 reads FYNNEI. The CDR3 sequence is CASSSTGTGGPYGANVLTF. The CDR3 DNA follows: TGTGCCAGCAGTAGTACCGGGACAGGGGGCCCATATGGGGCCAACGTCCTGACTTTC.

This clone was picked up a small number of times. This sequence joins TRBV6-1 and TRBJ2-5, with D possibly called TRBD1 or TRBD2 (5 bases each). Germline V lookup: CDR1 MNHNS, CDR2 SASEGT. The CDR3 consists of 14 residues. Deletions cut 5 bases from V and 2 bases from J, with 12 bases between. This CDR3 is CASSSPGRQETQYF. DNA of the CDR3: TGTGCCAGCAGTTCCCCAGGGAGACAAGAGACCCAGTACTTC.

This clone was observed a handful of times. This chain connects TRBV19 to TRBJ2-1; D unresolved. With 7 bases removed from V and 10 bases from J, the gap between germline ends came to 20 bases. This CDR3 has 14 amino acids. Germline V gene data show CDR1 as LNHDA and CDR2 as SQIVND (reference sequence). CDR3 amino acids: CASKDPGSGEEQFF. CDR3 bases: TGTGCCAGTAAGGATCCGGGCAGTGGGGAAGAGCAGTTCTTC.